Here is one T cell receptor beta chain with its context. Its specificity is not known. Indicated treatment: oral pan-JAK inhibitor, 5-10 mg twice daily. Extraction of RNA preceded its reverse transcription into cDNA, which served as the sequencing template. TCRdb keeps only in-frame clones here, not all; method: immunoSEQ multiplex PCR. Among approximately 150,000 clones listed, approximately 52% were seen once. The data originate from a study of CD8+ T cells in alopecia areata. The CDR3 is made up of 12 amino acids. Germline assignment: CDR1 GTSNPN and CDR2 SVGIG (reference sequence). The trim removed 4 bases at V and 5 bases at J, leaving 4 bases unmatched. General study results and limits: The link between baseline CD8+ expansion and response remains uncertain with one nonresponder. For patients receiving tofacitinib, scalp clonality and expanded CD8+ clones among the top 100 significantly decreased. Scalp and blood samples kept many expanded lesional clones throughout tofacitinib.

This sequence joins TRBV30 and TRBJ2-7; TRBD1 agrees at 8 bases. The TCR comes from a human donor with alopecia areata. This specimen was CD4+ T cells sorted from blood, taken between weeks 55 and 65, from a patient treated with tofacitinib. This CDR3 is CAWKDRGHEQYF. CDR3 coding DNA: TGTGCCTGGAAAGACAGGGGTCACGAGCAGTACTTC. Together with reference TRBV30 and TRBJ2-7, the CDR3 gives the full variable domain: SQTIHQWPATLVQPVGSPLSLECTVEGTSNPNLYWYRQAAGRGLQLLFYSVGIGQISSEVPQNLSASRPQDRQFILSSKKLLLSDSGFYLCAWKDRGHEQYFGPGTRLTVT.